Below are 10 T cell receptor beta chains sequenced from a single sample in a study of Ad26.COV2.S vaccination and SARS-CoV-2 variants. The repertoire was sequenced with immunoSEQ multiplex PCR; TCRdb's copy has only in-frame clones and lacks some. The sample contains about 460,000 clones, approximately 90% of which appear only once. Stated treatment: roughly 20 received Ad26.COV2.S at low or high dose, single or two shots; about 5 received placebo; per-sample allocation not given. Sampling occurred on day 63 after the first vaccine or placebo injection. The sample consisted of peripheral blood, taken in a trial of Ad26.COV2.S vaccine versus placebo. All receptors derive from a person between 18 and 59 years old who received the Ad26.COV2.S COVID-19 vaccine or a placebo.

Remarks on this clone: Other DNA sequences within the sample encode an identical CDR3. The rearrangement uses TRBV6-5 and TRBJ1-1; TRBD1 agrees at 8 bases. CDR3 length: 14 residues. With V trimmed by 2 bases and J by 1 base, 0 bases remained unmatched. Germline CDR1 reads MNHEY; CDR2 reads SVGAGI. The CDR3 is CASSYGQGNTEAFF. The CDR3, as DNA: TGTGCCAGCAGTTACGGACAGGGGAACACTGAAGCTTTCTTT.

The chain has TRBV5-1 and TRBJ1-2; D not resolved. Germline V gives CDR1 SGHRS, CDR2 YFSETQ. The CDR3 loop spans 13 amino acids. The V end was cut by 4 bases, the J end by 7 bases, with 14 bases between. The CDR3 spells CASSLTQDSGYTF. Here the CDR3 DNA reads TGCGCCAGCAGCCTGACCCAGGACTCTGGCTACACCTTC.

The genes are TRBV13 and TRBJ1-2; a weak D match, TRBD1 (6 bases). V shed 4 bases and J shed 2 bases, with 14 bases lying between them. The CDR3 contains 15 residues. Per the germline V gene, CDR1 is PRHDT and CDR2 is FYEKMQ (reference sequence). This CDR3 is CASSSRQAHNYGYTF. The DNA for the CDR3 is TGTGCCAGCAGCTCTAGACAGGCTCACAACTATGGCTACACCTTC.

This clone was seen only a few times. The chain couples TRBV30 to TRBJ2-3; D is uncertain. Germline CDR1 reads GTSNPN; CDR2 reads SVGIG (reference sequence). CDR3 length equals 15 residues. Trimming removed 0 bases from V and 1 base from J, with 11 bases in between. As DNA, the CDR3 is TGTGCCTGGAGTGTAGGTTTCCTAGGCACAGATACGCAGTATTTT. Encoded protein: CAWSVGFLGTDTQYF.

The chain has TRBV5-1 and TRBJ2-3; no clear D. The CDR3 runs to 14 residues. Trimming left V 4 bases short and J 1 base short, with 10 bases between. Germline V gene data show CDR1 as SGHRS and CDR2 as YFSETQ. This chain's CDR3 is CASSQDPGTDTQYF. In DNA, the CDR3 is TGCGCCAGCAGCCAAGACCCTGGCACAGATACGCAGTATTTT.

V gene TRBV18 combines with J gene TRBJ1-2; D unclear. Trimming left V 3 bases short and J 6 bases short, with 14 bases between. The CDR3 runs to 14 residues. Germline V CDR1 and CDR2: KGHSH, LQKENI. The CDR3: CASSPLSGEDGYTF. CDR3 coding DNA: TGTGCCAGCTCACCCCTTTCCGGGGAGGATGGCTACACCTTC.

V is TRBV20-1 and J is TRBJ2-7; TRBD2 aligns across 7 bases. Germline V CDR1 and CDR2: DFQATT, SNEGSKA (reference sequence). The CDR3 totals 14 residues. Germline trimming cut 5 bases from V and 3 bases from J; bases unmatched to any gene: 10. The CDR3 nucleotides read TGCAGTGCTTGTGAACTAGCGTACATCTACGAGCAGTACTTC. It translates to CSACELAYIYEQYF.

The genes are TRBV12-5 and TRBJ1-1, with D hard to call. The CDR3 covers 13 residues. Germline assignment: CDR1 LGHNT and CDR2 FRNRAP. Trimming removed 0 bases at V and 11 bases at J, with 13 bases between. DNA of the CDR3: TGTGCTAGTGGTTTGGTACTTTGGGTAATCGCTTTCTTT. This encodes CASGLVLWVIAFF.

CDR3 region: CASSPIGPYEQYF. The CDR3 bases are TGTGCCAGCTCACCAATTGGGCCGTACGAGCAGTACTTC. The chain combines TRBV18 with TRBJ2-7; D remains ambiguous. The CDR3 covers 13 residues. Germline loops: CDR1 KGHSH, CDR2 LQKENI. The ends were cut back, 2 bases at V and 4 bases at J, with 9 bases in the middle.

This sequence joins TRBV5-1 and TRBJ1-1; weak D call: TRBD1 (6 bases). The CDR3 is made up of 15 amino acids. The V end was cut by 0 bases, the J end by 7 bases, with 16 bases between. Germline V gene data show CDR1 as SGHRS and CDR2 as YFSETQ. CDR3 region: CASSLEGGPPYEAFF. The CDR3 DNA reads as TGCGCCAGCAGCTTGGAAGGGGGGCCACCATATGAAGCTTTCTTT.